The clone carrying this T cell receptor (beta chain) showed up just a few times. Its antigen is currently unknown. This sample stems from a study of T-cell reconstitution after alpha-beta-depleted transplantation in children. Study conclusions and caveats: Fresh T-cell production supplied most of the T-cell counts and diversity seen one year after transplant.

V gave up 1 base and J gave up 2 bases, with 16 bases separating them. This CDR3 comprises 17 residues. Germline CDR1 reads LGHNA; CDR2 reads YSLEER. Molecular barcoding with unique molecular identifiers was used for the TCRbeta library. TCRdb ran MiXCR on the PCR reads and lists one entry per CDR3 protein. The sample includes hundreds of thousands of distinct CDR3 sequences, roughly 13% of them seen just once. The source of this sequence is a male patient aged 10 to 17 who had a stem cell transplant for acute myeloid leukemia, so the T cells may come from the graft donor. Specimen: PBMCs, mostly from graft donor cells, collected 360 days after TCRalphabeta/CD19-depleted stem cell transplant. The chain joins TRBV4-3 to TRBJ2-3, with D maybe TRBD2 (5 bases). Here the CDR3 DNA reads TGCGCCAGCAGCCAAGTCGGATCGAGGGCGGTCACAGATACGCAGTATTTT. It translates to CASSQVGSRAVTDTQYF.